Presented here are 28 T cell receptor beta chains from one specimen sequenced in a study of blood T cells in healthy people across ages. Sample-barcoded 5' priming and a J-beta primer mix drove a second PCR of 7 to 11 cycles. MiXCR was run by TCRdb on the 5' RACE reads, yielding one entry per CDR3 protein. The sample has about 780,000 distinct CDR3 sequences; about half are singletons. The sequenced sample was blood. These TCRs come from an elderly man in good health.

The chain uses TRBV29-1 and TRBJ2-1, with a tentative D call TRBD2 (6 bases). The germline CDR1 and CDR2 sequences are SQVTM and ANQGSEA. CDR3 length: 13 amino acids. Trimming cost V 4 bases and J 4 bases, with 11 bases left between them. The DNA of the CDR3 is TGCAGCGTTGTTTTAGCGGAGTACAATGAGCAGTTCTTC. Translating gives CSVVLAEYNEQFF.

This clonotype showed up just a few times. CDR3 sequence: CASSRGGIHLYEQYF. The DNA of the CDR3 is TGTGCCAGCAGCCGTGGGGGTATACATCTCTACGAGCAGTACTTC. V and J are TRBV7-2 and TRBJ2-7; D is possibly TRBD1 or TRBD2 (5 bases each). The germline V gene has CDR1 SGHTA and CDR2 FQGNSA. This CDR3 has 15 residues. With 5 bases removed from V and 3 bases from J, the gap between germline ends came to 17 bases.

This clonotype was detected only a few times. The CDR3 sequence: CASSYVAALAKNIQYF. Here the CDR3 DNA reads TGTGCCAGCAGTTACGTAGCGGCCTTAGCCAAAAACATTCAGTACTTC. The chain couples TRBV6-2 or TRBV6-3 to TRBJ2-4; a weak D match, TRBD2 (6 bases). Trimming pared 2 bases from V and 0 bases from J, leaving 11 bases between. Germline CDR1 and CDR2: MNHEY and SVGEGT. The CDR3 has 16 residues.

This clonotype was observed a few times. V and J are TRBV5-1 and TRBJ1-4, with TRBD1 matching 8 bases. The CDR3 covers 15 residues. Looked up from germline, CDR1 is SGHRS and CDR2 is YFSETQ. V shed 5 bases and J 2 bases; nucleotides not matched to a gene: 5. CDR3 sequence (DNA): TGCGCCAGCAGGCGAAGGACAGGGACTAATGAAAAACTGTTTTTT. This gives the protein CASRRRTGTNEKLFF.

To note about this clonotype: This clone may be a read error of a much larger clone one base away. The chain carries TRBV28 and TRBJ1-2; D gene unclear. There are 14 residues in the CDR3. Germline CDR1 and CDR2: MDHEN and SYDVKM. The CDR3 bases are TGTGCCACCAGTCCCAACCCGGCGGAGTATGGCTACACCTTC. Protein: CATSPNPAEYGYTF.

A few counts support this clonotype. The rearrangement links TRBV19 to TRBJ2-3; D unresolved. V was cut by 3 bases and J by 3 bases, with 16 bases left in between. CDR1 is LNHDA and CDR2 is SQIVND in the germline V gene (reference sequence). This CDR3 contains 16 residues. The CDR3 is CASSIRQAGRTDTQYF. As DNA, the CDR3 is TGTGCCAGTAGTATCCGCCAGGCCGGGCGGACAGATACGCAGTATTTT.

Of note for this clonotype: A much larger clone is a single base away; this may be a read error. V gene TRBV7-2 combines with J gene TRBJ2-2; 7 bases agree with TRBD1. The CDR3 covers 15 residues. CDR1 SGHTA and CDR2 FQGNSA come from the germline V gene. This CDR3 reads CAGSAQTGRAGELFF. DNA for the CDR3: TGTGCCGGCAGCGCCCAGACAGGGCGTGCCGGGGAGCTGTTTTTT.

This clonotype was detected a few times. The chain joins TRBV15 to TRBJ2-4; no firm D call. This CDR3 spans 15 amino acids. Germline values: CDR1 LNHNV, CDR2 YYDKDF (reference sequence). V was trimmed by 2 bases and J by 2 bases, leaving 10 bases between them. CDR3 sequence reads: CATSRLLGTKNIQYF. The CDR3 nucleotides are TGTGCCACCAGCAGACTATTGGGGACCAAAAACATTCAGTACTTC.

This clonotype was observed a handful of times. Since a much larger clone is just one base distant, this may be a read error. Here the CDR3 DNA reads TGTGCCAGCAGTGGGGACGTCGAGGGGTACAATGAGCAGTTCTTC. It is translated as CASSGDVEGYNEQFF. V is TRBV28 and J is TRBJ2-1, with D perhaps assigned TRBD1 or TRBD2 (5 bases each). With 5 bases removed from V and 4 bases from J, the gap between germline ends came to 15 bases. CDR3 length: 15 residues. Germline V lookup: CDR1 MDHEN, CDR2 SYDVKM.

This sequence joins TRBV20-1 and TRBJ2-7; D is perhaps TRBD2 (6 bases). The CDR3 runs 12 residues. V was clipped by 4 bases and J by 2 bases, with 9 bases between them. Looked up from germline, CDR1 is DFQATT and CDR2 is SNEGSKA (reference sequence). The CDR3 here is CSAMDYPYEQYF. CDR3 bases: TGCAGTGCTATGGACTATCCCTACGAGCAGTACTTC.

There are a few counts of this clonotype. This chain joins TRBV7-2 and TRBJ2-1; a weak D match, TRBD2 (5 bases). Germline V gives CDR1 SGHTA, CDR2 FQGNSA. Trimming removed 7 bases from V and 14 bases from J, with 21 bases in between. This CDR3 is built from 13 residues. The CDR3 sequence: CASTGGLTEREFF. The CDR3 DNA reads as TGTGCCAGCACCGGAGGACTTACGGAAAGGGAGTTCTTC.

Here the CDR3 DNA reads TGCGCCAGCAGCCCCCGGTTCCAAGAGACCCAGTACTTC. This encodes CASSPRFQETQYF. The chain joins TRBV4-3 to TRBJ2-5; D ambiguous. The germline V gene has CDR1 LGHNA and CDR2 YSLEER. V gave up 4 bases and J gave up 1 base, with 7 bases separating them. This CDR3 region has 13 residues.

This clonotype appeared a single time. This clone may be a read error of a much larger clone one base away. V gene TRBV21-1 combines with J gene TRBJ2-3; the table names TRBD1, a call not compared with the DNA. TRBV21-1 is a pseudogene segment. This CDR3 is built from 16 residues. The chain's CDR3 is CAGSKCPRTSTDTQYF. CDR3 nucleotide sequence: TGTGCCGGCAGCAAATGTCCCAGGACTAGCACAGATACGCAGTATTTT.

The CDR3 nucleotides read TGTGCCAGCAGCCAAGATGCCCGGGGTAATTCACCCCTCCACTTT. Protein: CASSQDARGNSPLHF. The chain has TRBV4-2 and TRBJ1-6; D unclear. CDR3 length: 15 residues. The V end was cut by 0 bases, the J end by 6 bases, with 9 bases between. Per germline, CDR1 LGHNA and CDR2 YNFKEQ.

The table lists this clonotype with a few counts. The V call is TRBV5-1, the J call TRBJ2-7, with 9 bases that match TRBD1. CDR1 is SGHRS, CDR2 YFSETQ, per germline. The CDR3 loop spans 17 amino acids. The V gene end was trimmed by 0 bases and the J gene end by 4 bases; junction bases not matched to a gene: 11. The CDR3 loop reads CASSLGTTGGFGYEQYF. The DNA of the CDR3 is TGCGCCAGCAGCTTGGGTACCACAGGGGGCTTTGGGTACGAGCAGTACTTC. Supplemented by reference TRBV5-1 and TRBJ2-7, the full variable domain reads KAGVTQTPRYLIKTRGQQVTLSCSPISGHRSVSWYQQTPGQGLQFLFEYFSETQRNKGNFPGRFSGRQFSNSRSEMNVSTLELGDSALYLCASSLGTTGGFGYEQYFGPGTRLTVT.

The chain is built from TRBV6-6 and TRBJ2-1; tentatively, D is TRBD2 (7 bases). Trimming removed 8 bases at V and 3 bases at J, with 11 bases between. Looked up from germline, CDR1 is MNHNY and CDR2 is SVGAGI (reference sequence). The CDR3 spans 13 residues. In DNA, the CDR3 is TGTGCCAGCGGAGGGGGGGTCTACAATGAGCAGTTCTTC. Residues: CASGGGVYNEQFF.

This clonotype was observed a handful of times. The genes are TRBV6-1 and TRBJ2-2; D not resolved. The CDR3 covers 12 residues. The germline CDR1 and CDR2 sequences are MNHNS and SASEGT. Trimming left V 5 bases short and J 3 bases short, with 4 bases between. In DNA form, the CDR3 reads TGTGCCAGCAGTCGGGACACCGGGGAGCTGTTTTTT. As protein: CASSRDTGELFF.

The chain combines TRBV18 with TRBJ2-7; 8 bases map to TRBD1. With the DNA end fitting TRBJ2-5 better, the J assignment may be wrong. The CDR3 contains 17 residues. Germline CDR1 KGHSH, CDR2 LQKENI. The DNA of the CDR3 is TGTGCCAGCTCACTCATGACGGGACAGGCGACCAAAGAGACCCAGTACTTC. Translating gives CASSLMTGQATKETQYF.

This clonotype was observed a few times. CDR3 DNA: TGTGCCAGCTCACCTTCCGGGGACTCCCTCCGAGAGCAGTACTTC. It specifies CASSPSGDSLREQYF. The chain combines TRBV18 with TRBJ2-7; D is possibly TRBD2 (6 bases). Trimming pared 3 bases from V and 7 bases from J, leaving 19 bases between. CDR3 length: 15 residues. Per the germline V gene, CDR1 is KGHSH and CDR2 is LQKENI. The complete variable domain, with remaining parts taken from reference TRBV18 and TRBJ2-7, reads NAGVMQNPRHLVRRRGQEARLRCSPMKGHSHVYWYRQLPEEGLKFMVYLQKENIIDESGMPKERFSAEFPKEGPSILRIQQVVRGDSAAYFCASSPSGDSLREQYFGPGTRLTVT.

This clonotype was seen more than once but under ten times. A much bigger clone sits one base away, suggesting this may be a read error. The chain recombines TRBV27 with TRBJ1-6; 10 nucleotides match TRBD1. Germline-derived CDR1 and CDR2 are MNHEY and SMNVEV (reference sequence). V gave up 8 bases and J gave up 18 bases; unmatched junction bases: 16. CDR3 length equals 14 residues. CDR3 protein: CASGTPGQGTSPHF. The CDR3 DNA is TGTGCCAGCGGTACACCGGGACAGGGGACCTCCCCCCACTTT.

The rearrangement links TRBV3-1 to TRBJ2-1; D remains unclear. Trimming took 1 base from V and 5 from J, leaving 9 bases between them. This CDR3 has 14 residues. Germline V gene data show CDR1 as LGHDT and CDR2 as YNNKEL (reference sequence). The CDR3 reads CASSQAVINNEQFF. CDR3 bases: TGTGCCAGCAGCCAAGCGGTAATTAACAATGAGCAGTTCTTC.

The chain recombines TRBV4-3 with TRBJ1-5, with D unclear. Germline V gene sequence: CDR1 LGHNA, CDR2 YSLEER. The germline V and J ends were trimmed by 0 bases and 0 bases, with 6 bases remaining between them. The CDR3 loop spans 15 amino acids. In nucleotides, the CDR3 is TGCGCCAGCAGCCAAGATGGGAGTAGCAATCAGCCCCAGCATTTT. Translating it yields CASSQDGSSNQPQHF.

The sample holds a few counts of this clonotype. This rearrangement joins TRBV20-1 to TRBJ2-2, with D tentatively TRBD2 (5 bases). The V gene lost 6 bases and the J gene lost 6 bases, with 17 bases spanning the gap. The CDR3 length is 14 residues. Germline values: CDR1 DFQATT, CDR2 SNEGSKA (reference sequence). The CDR3 region is CSAFRPPSSGELFF. DNA for the CDR3: TGCAGTGCCTTTAGGCCCCCTAGCTCCGGGGAGCTGTTTTTT.

V usage is TRBV29-1 and J usage is TRBJ1-4; 7 bases map to TRBD1. The junction had 6 bases not matched to a gene; V was cut back by 0 bases and J by 8 bases. The CDR3 spans 14 residues. Looked up from germline, CDR1 is SQVTM and CDR2 is ANQGSEA. The CDR3: CSVEDRQGGEKLFF. CDR3 sequence (DNA): TGCAGCGTTGAAGATCGTCAGGGGGGAGAAAAACTGTTTTTT.

Ten or more counts support this clonotype. The chain links TRBV7-2 to TRBJ2-7; perhaps TRBD1 as D (5 bases). The V end was cut by 11 bases, the J end by 0 bases, with 17 bases between. The CDR3 consists of 14 residues. Germline CDR1 and CDR2: SGHTA and FQGNSA. The CDR3 sequence is CAGRLDSSSYEQYF. Written as DNA, the CDR3 is TGTGCCGGTCGCCTTGACAGCAGCTCCTACGAGCAGTACTTC. The full variable domain, with the rest looked up from reference TRBV7-2 and TRBJ2-7, is GAGVSQSPSNKVTEKGKDVELRCDPISGHTALYWYRQSLGQGLEFLIYFQGNSAPDKSGLPSDRFSAERTGGSVSTLTIQRTQQEDSAVYLCAGRLDSSSYEQYFGPGTRLTVT.

A few counts support this clonotype. This chain connects TRBV28 to TRBJ2-1; perhaps D is TRBD1 or TRBD2 (7 bases each). With 6 bases removed from V and 7 bases from J, the gap between germline ends came to 16 bases. Germline V gene data show CDR1 as MDHEN and CDR2 as SYDVKM. The CDR3 length is 14 residues. CDR3 amino acids: CASSGTAGMNEQFF. CDR3 nucleotide sequence: TGTGCCAGCAGCGGGACAGCGGGGATGAATGAGCAGTTCTTC.

V and J are TRBV29-1 and TRBJ2-7, with TRBD1 identical over 7 bases. Germline values: CDR1 SQVTM, CDR2 ANQGSEA. The CDR3 has 13 amino acids. The junction had 6 bases not matched to a gene; V was cut back by 6 bases and J by 1 base. CDR3 coding DNA: TGCAGCGTCCTCACGGACAGGTCCTACGAGCAGTACTTC. It codes for CSVLTDRSYEQYF.

This clonotype was counted only a few times. The chain links TRBV29-1 to TRBJ2-5, with 8 bases that match TRBD2. This CDR3 is built from 14 residues. Germline CDR1 reads SQVTM; CDR2 reads ANQGSEA. The J segment lost 4 bases and the V segment lost 5 bases, leaving 9 bases of the junction unmatched. In nucleotides, the CDR3 is TGCAGCGTTTACCCCGGGAGGGCCCGAGAGACCCAGTACTTC. Protein sequence: CSVYPGRARETQYF.